This is a list of T cell receptor beta chains from one sample in a study of T cells in Graves' hyperthyroidism and ophthalmopathy. TCRdb independently ran MiXCR on the multiplex PCR reads; one entry per CDR3 protein. The sample contains 300,000 to 400,000 distinct CDR3 sequences, roughly 14% of which appear only once. The sample was blood. All receptors derive from a woman in her 30s with Graves' ophthalmopathy. Each CDR3 is given with its conserved first and last residue. Fields, in order: V gene, J gene, clone size, D gene, CDR3 DNA, CDR3 protein. A D gene is named only where the DNA matches it firmly. Expanded clones get a size class; other rows say once, few or many, or leave the size out.

TRBV2	TRBJ2-3	.	TRBD2	TGTGCCAGCAGTGGGCGGGGGGGCGGGCCAGATACGCAGTATTTT	CASSGRGGGPDTQYF
TRBV24-1	TRBJ2-7	.	.	TGTGCCACCAGTGATGCCGACAGGTCCTACGAGCAGTACTTC	CATSDADRSYEQYF
TRBV7-9	TRBJ2-2	many	.	TGTGCCAGCAGCATCTACGCCGGGGAGCTGTTTTTT	CASSIYAGELFF
TRBV20-1	TRBJ2-2	many	TRBD2	TGCAGTGCTAGAGAAGGGAGGGCCTCCGGGGAGCTGTTTTTT	CSAREGRASGELFF
TRBV20-1	TRBJ2-1	many	.	TGCAGTGCTAGGTCTGGGACACACCACAATGAGCAGTTCTTC	CSARSGTHHNEQFF
TRBV5-1	TRBJ2-4	.	.	TGCGCCAGCAGCCATGACGACAAAAACATTCAGTACTTC	CASSHDDKNIQYF
TRBV20-1	TRBJ2-5	many	TRBD2	TGCAGTGCTAGAGATACGACTAGCGGGGGGCTAGACGAGAAGACCCAGTACTTC	CSARDTTSGGLDEKTQYF
TRBV6-1	TRBJ2-1	few	TRBD2	TGTGCCAGCAGTGAAATCGGGGGGGCCAATGATGAGCAGTTCTTC	CASSEIGGANDEQFF
TRBV18	TRBJ2-7	many	.	TGTGCCAGCTCACCAGAAACCCCGGGGGAGCAGTACTTC	CASSPETPGEQYF
TRBV27	TRBJ2-3	.	TRBD2	TGTGCCAGCAGTTTCGCGGGAGAGGTCGCAGATACGCAGTATTTT	CASSFAGEVADTQYF